This entry is about one T cell receptor (beta chain). Its target is not known. The CDR3 spans 12 residues. V dropped 11 bases and J dropped 7 bases, with 17 bases sitting between them. Germline V gene data show CDR1 as MGHRA and CDR2 as YSYEKL. Individual cDNA molecules received unique molecular identifiers. TCRdb re-called the 5' RACE reads with MiXCR, one entry per CDR3 protein. Of about 72,000 distinct CDR3 sequences in the sample, 10% are singletons; the top ten hold under 10%. These data come from a study of early T cells in non-severe SARS-CoV-2 infection. Looking at the study overall: From unsorted whole blood, bulk RNA was sequenced, and the chains remained unpaired. Study-level points and caveats: Using VDJdb, the matching emphasized anti-spike CD8 responses while missing private and CD4 specificities.

The chain joins TRBV4-1 to TRBJ1-2; possibly TRBD1 for D (6 bases). Sequences were derived from whole blood, sampled at baseline. The TCR originated in an adult who was a healthcare worker with PCR-confirmed SARS-CoV-2 infection or an uninfected control (not recorded which). Here the CDR3 reads CAVRGGSGGYTF. CDR3 bases: TGCGCCGTCCGGGGGGGCTCGGGTGGCTACACCTTC.